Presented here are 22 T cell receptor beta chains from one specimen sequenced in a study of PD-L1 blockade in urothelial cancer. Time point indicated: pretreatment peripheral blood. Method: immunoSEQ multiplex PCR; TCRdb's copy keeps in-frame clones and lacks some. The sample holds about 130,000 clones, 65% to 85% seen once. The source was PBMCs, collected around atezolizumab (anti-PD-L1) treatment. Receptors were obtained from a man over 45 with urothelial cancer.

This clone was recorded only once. The CDR3 sequence is CASSNPGQGRVFF. The CDR3 nucleotides are TGTGCCAGCAGCAATCCGGGACAGGGCCGAGTTTTTTTT. The chain employs TRBV7-2 and TRBJ2-2, with TRBD1 matching 9 bases. The ends lost 5 bases at V and 17 bases at J; junction bases unmatched: 12. The CDR3 contains 13 residues. CDR1 SGHTA and CDR2 FQGNSA come from the germline V gene.

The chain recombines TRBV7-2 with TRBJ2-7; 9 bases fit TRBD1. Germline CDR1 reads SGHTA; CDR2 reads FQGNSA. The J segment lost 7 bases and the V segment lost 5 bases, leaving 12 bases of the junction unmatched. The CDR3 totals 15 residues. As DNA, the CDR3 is TGTGCCAGCAGCCCCGGGGGGACAGGGTCGAGGGAGCAGTACTTC. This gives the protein CASSPGGTGSREQYF.

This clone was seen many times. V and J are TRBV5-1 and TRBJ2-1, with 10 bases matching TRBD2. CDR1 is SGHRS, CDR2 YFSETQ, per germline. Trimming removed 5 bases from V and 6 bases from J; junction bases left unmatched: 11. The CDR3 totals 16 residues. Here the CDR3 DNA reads TGCGCCAGCAGTCGAAGCGGGAGGGCCGGGAGCAATGAGCAGTTCTTC. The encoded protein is CASSRSGRAGSNEQFF.

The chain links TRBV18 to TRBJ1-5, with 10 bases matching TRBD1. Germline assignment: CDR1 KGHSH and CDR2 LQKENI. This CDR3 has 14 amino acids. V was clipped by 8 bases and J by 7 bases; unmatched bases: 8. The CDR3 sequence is CASTDRGQGQPQHF. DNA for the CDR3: TGTGCCAGCACTGACAGGGGGCAGGGACAGCCCCAGCATTTT.

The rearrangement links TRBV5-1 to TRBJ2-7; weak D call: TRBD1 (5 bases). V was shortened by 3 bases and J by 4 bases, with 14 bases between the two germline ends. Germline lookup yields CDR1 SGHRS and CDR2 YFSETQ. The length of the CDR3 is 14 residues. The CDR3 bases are TGCGCCAGCAGCTCCCCCGAGAGACAGTACGAGCAGTACTTC. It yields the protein CASSSPERQYEQYF.

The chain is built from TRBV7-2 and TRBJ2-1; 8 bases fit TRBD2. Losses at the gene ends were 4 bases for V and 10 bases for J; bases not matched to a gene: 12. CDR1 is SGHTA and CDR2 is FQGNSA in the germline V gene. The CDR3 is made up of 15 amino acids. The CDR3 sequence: CASSSPFGLALEQFF. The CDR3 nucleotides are TGTGCCAGCAGCTCACCATTTGGACTAGCCCTCGAGCAGTTCTTC.

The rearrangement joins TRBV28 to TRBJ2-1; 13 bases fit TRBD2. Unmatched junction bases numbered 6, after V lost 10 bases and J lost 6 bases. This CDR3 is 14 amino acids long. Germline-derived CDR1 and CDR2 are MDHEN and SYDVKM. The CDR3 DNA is TGTGCCACCGAGACTAGCGGGAGGAGCAATGAGCAGTTCTTC. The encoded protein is CATETSGRSNEQFF.

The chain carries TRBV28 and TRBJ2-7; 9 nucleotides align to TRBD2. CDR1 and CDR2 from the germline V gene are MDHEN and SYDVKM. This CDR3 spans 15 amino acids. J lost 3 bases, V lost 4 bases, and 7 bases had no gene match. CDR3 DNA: TGTGCCAGCAGTTCGGCTAGCGGGGTGAACTACGAGCAGTACTTC. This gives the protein CASSSASGVNYEQYF. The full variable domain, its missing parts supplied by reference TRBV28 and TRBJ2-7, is DVKVTQSSRYLVKRTGEKVFLECVQDMDHENMFWYRQDPGLGLRLIYFSYDVKMKEKGDIPEGYSVSREKKERFSLILESASTNQTSMYLCASSSASGVNYEQYFGPGTRLTVT.

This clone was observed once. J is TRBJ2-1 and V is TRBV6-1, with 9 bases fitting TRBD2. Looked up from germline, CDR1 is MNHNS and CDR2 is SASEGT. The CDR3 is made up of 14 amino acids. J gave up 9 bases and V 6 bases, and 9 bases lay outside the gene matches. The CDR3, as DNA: TGTGCCAGCAGATCCGGGACTAGCTTCCCTGAGCAGTTCTTC. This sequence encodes CASRSGTSFPEQFF.

As DNA, the CDR3 is TGTGCCTGGAGCGTACGGCACAGGGGATTAACTAATGAAAAACTGTTTTTT. It yields the protein CAWSVRHRGLTNEKLFF. V and J are TRBV30 and TRBJ1-4; 7 bases are shared with TRBD1. Losses at the gene ends were 3 bases for V and 1 base for J; bases not matched to a gene: 11. This CDR3 has 17 residues. The germline CDR1 and CDR2 sequences are GTSNPN and SVGIG (reference sequence).

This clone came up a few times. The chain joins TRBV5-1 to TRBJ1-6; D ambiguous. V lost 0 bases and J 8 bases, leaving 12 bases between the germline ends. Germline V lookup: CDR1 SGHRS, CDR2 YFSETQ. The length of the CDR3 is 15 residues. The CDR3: CASSLETYSHSPLHF. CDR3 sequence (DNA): TGCGCCAGCAGCTTGGAAACCTATTCACATTCACCCCTCCACTTT.

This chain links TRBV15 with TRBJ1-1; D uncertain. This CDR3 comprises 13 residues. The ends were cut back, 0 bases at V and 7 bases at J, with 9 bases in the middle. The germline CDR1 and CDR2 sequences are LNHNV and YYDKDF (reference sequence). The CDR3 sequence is CATSRDSRVEAFF. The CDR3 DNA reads TGTGCCACCAGCAGAGATAGCCGGGTTGAAGCTTTCTTT. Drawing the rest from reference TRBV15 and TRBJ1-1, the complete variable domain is DAMVIQNPRYQVTQFGKPVTLSCSQTLNHNVMYWYQQKSSQAPKLLFHYYDKDFNNEADTPDNFQSRRPNTSFCFLDIRSPGLGDTAMYLCATSRDSRVEAFFGQGTRLTVV.

CDR3 amino acids: CASSLADRGNSPLHF. The CDR3 DNA sequence: TGTGCCAGCAGCTTAGCTGACAGGGGGAATTCACCCCTCCACTTT. The chain couples TRBV5-4 to TRBJ1-6; 9 bases fit TRBD1. CDR1 SGHNT and CDR2 YYREEE come from the germline V gene (reference sequence). With V trimmed by 2 bases and J by 7 bases, 4 bases remained unmatched. This CDR3 is 15 amino acids long.

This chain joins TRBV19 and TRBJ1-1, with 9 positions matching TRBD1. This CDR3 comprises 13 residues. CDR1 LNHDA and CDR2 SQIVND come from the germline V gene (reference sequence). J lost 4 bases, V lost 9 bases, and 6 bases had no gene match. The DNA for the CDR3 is TGTGCCAGCTGGGACAGGGTCGGCACTGAAGCTTTCTTT. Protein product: CASWDRVGTEAFF.

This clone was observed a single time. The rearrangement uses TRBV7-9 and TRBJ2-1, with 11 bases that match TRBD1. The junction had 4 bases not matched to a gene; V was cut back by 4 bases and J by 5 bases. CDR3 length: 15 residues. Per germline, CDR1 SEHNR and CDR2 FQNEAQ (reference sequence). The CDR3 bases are TGTGCCAGCAGCTCGGGACAGGGGGGCCACAATGAGCAGTTCTTC. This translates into CASSSGQGGHNEQFF.

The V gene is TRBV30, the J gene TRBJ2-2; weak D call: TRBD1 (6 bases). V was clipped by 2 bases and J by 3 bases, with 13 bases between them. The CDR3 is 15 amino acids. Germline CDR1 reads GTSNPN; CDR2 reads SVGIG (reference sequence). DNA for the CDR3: TGTGCCTGGAGTCGGCAGGGGATAGACACCGGGGAGCTGTTTTTT. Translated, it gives CAWSRQGIDTGELFF. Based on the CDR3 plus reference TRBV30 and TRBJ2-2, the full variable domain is SQTIHQWPATLVQPVGSPLSLECTVEGTSNPNLYWYRQAAGRGLQLLFYSVGIGQISSEVPQNLSASRPQDRQFILSSKKLLLSDSGFYLCAWSRQGIDTGELFFGEGSRLTVL.

The CDR3 loop reads CASSLLGGETQYF. The CDR3 nucleotides are TGTGCCAGCAGCTTGTTAGGCGGGGAGACCCAGTACTTC. The rearrangement uses TRBV5-6 and TRBJ2-5; D is possibly TRBD2 (5 bases). From germline, CDR1 is SGHDT and CDR2 YYEEEE. V lost 1 base and J 5 bases, leaving 9 bases between the germline ends. The CDR3 length is 13 residues.

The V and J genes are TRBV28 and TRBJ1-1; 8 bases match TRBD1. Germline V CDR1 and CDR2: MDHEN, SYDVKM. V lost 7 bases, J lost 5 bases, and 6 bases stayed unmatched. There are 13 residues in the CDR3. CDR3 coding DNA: TGTGCCAGCACTTCGGGACAGGAAACTGAAGCTTTCTTT. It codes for CASTSGQETEAFF.

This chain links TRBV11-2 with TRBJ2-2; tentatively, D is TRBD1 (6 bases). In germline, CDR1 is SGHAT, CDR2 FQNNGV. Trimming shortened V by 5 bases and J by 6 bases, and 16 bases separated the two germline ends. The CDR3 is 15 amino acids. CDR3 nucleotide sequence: TGTGCCAGCAGCAACTACAGGGCAGTGGCCGGGGAGCTGTTTTTT. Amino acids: CASSNYRAVAGELFF.

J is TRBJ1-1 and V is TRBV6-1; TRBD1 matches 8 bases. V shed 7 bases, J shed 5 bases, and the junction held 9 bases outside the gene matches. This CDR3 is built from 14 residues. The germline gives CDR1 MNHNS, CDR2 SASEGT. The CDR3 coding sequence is TGTGCCAGCACCCTAACAGGGGGGAAGACTGAAGCTTTCTTT. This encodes CASTLTGGKTEAFF.

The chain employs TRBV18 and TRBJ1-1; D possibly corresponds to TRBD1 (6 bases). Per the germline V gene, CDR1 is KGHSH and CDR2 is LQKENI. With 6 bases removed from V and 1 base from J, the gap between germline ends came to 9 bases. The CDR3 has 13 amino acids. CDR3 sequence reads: CASSTGKNTEAFF. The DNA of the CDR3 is TGTGCCAGCTCCACAGGGAAGAACACTGAAGCTTTCTTT.

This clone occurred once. CDR3: CASSVKARRTF. Written as DNA, the CDR3 is TGTGCCAGCAGTGTAAAGGCCCGGCGGACCTTC. This rearrangement joins TRBV6-1 to TRBJ1-2, with unresolved D. V was clipped by 4 bases and J by 14 bases, with 14 bases between them. This CDR3 has 11 residues. Germline V gene data show CDR1 as MNHNS and CDR2 as SASEGT.